The 14 T cell receptor beta chains listed next were all sequenced from one sample in a study of CD8+CD57+ T cells in acquired aplastic anemia (dated by TCRdb to about 2018). The run used an Illumina HiSeq 2000. Profiling of TCR beta VDJ combinations and CDR3 sequences used genomic DNA as the template. The raw public data were reprocessed by TCRdb itself: fastp quality trimming at Q25, MiXCR clonotype calling, in-frame beta chains only. CDR3 protein duplicates are merged, each entry listing the most common genes and DNA. This sample has 200,000 to 250,000 distinct CDR3 sequences in its table, and under 55% of those were observed once. Just under 20% of the sample comes from the top ten. Expansion of CD8+CD57+ cells had been shown by flow cytometry in the patients chosen for sequencing. Sample: sorted CD4+, CD8+, or CD8+CD57+ T cells (not recorded which) from PBMCs. These receptors came from a human donor with aplastic anemia.

This clonotype was counted at least ten times. The J gene is TRBJ1-2, the V gene TRBV6-5; D gene ambiguous. This CDR3 has 12 residues. V lost 6 bases, J lost 1 base, and 6 bases lay in between. Germline V gives CDR1 MNHEY, CDR2 SVGAGI. The CDR3 spells CASRRDNYGYTF. Written as DNA, the CDR3 is TGTGCCAGCAGAAGGGATAACTATGGCTACACCTTC.

This clonotype was detected ten times or more. The chain carries TRBV9 and TRBJ1-1; D is unresolved. This CDR3 contains 16 residues. V dropped 0 bases and J dropped 0 bases, with 12 bases sitting between them. Germline V gene sequence: CDR1 SGDLS, CDR2 YYNGEE. CDR3 sequence: CASSVDGSGLNTEAFF. In DNA, the CDR3 is TGTGCCAGCAGCGTAGACGGCAGCGGCCTGAACACTGAAGCTTTCTTT.

This chain connects TRBV25-1 to TRBJ1-2, with D maybe TRBD1 (6 bases). Trimming took 0 bases from V and 1 from J, leaving 9 bases between them. CDR1 is MGHDK, CDR2 SYGVNS, per germline. CDR3 length: 15 residues. In DNA form, the CDR3 reads TGTGCCAGCAGTGAATATAAGGGGGTTAACTATGGCTACACCTTC. This gives the protein CASSEYKGVNYGYTF.

The gene calls are TRBV7-2 and TRBJ2-7; a possible D gene is TRBD1 (5 bases). The germline CDR1 and CDR2 sequences are SGHTA and FQGNSA. Trimming shortened V by 3 bases and J by 5 bases, and 11 bases separated the two germline ends. This CDR3 is built from 13 residues. The CDR3 here is CASSFVRVDEQYF. The CDR3 nucleotides are TGTGCCAGCAGCTTCGTCAGGGTGGACGAGCAGTACTTC.

A note on this clonotype: One end of the junction does not line up with germline, which may come from a read error. J is TRBJ1-5 and V is TRBV19; TRBD1 is a possible D gene (5 bases). The CDR3 loop spans 14 amino acids. CDR1 LNHDA and CDR2 SQIVND come from the germline V gene (reference sequence). In DNA form, the CDR3 reads TGTGCCAGTAGCCCCTTCCCAGGGTATCAGTCCCAGCATTTT. It translates to CASSPFPGYQSQHF.

This clonotype has at least ten counts. V usage is TRBV10-3 and J usage is TRBJ2-2; D is unclear. The CDR3 runs 13 residues. V was trimmed by 8 bases and J by 4 bases, leaving 11 bases between them. Germline V CDR1 and CDR2: ENHRY, SYGVKD. CDR3 sequence (DNA): TGTGCCATCGGCGCAGTCGGCACCGGGGAGCTGTTTTTT. Its protein product is CAIGAVGTGELFF.

J is TRBJ2-1 and V is TRBV2; 9 bases align to TRBD1. The CDR3 length is 16 residues. Germline V gene data show CDR1 as SNHLY and CDR2 as FYNNEI. Trimming at V came to 5 bases and at J to 6 bases, leaving 11 bases not matched to a gene. CDR3 residues: CASSLFGTGYGNEQFF. CDR3 sequence (DNA): TGTGCCAGCAGTTTATTTGGGACAGGGTACGGCAATGAGCAGTTCTTC.

This chain connects TRBV29-1 to TRBJ2-7; the D gene is possibly TRBD1 (5 bases). Germline loops: CDR1 SQVTM, CDR2 ANQGSEA. The CDR3 has 10 amino acids. Deletions cut 8 bases from V and 4 bases from J, with 9 bases between. The DNA for the CDR3 is TGCAGCTTAGCAGGGTACGAGCAGTACTTC. Encoded protein: CSLAGYEQYF.

The chain couples TRBV2 to TRBJ2-7; 7 bases agree with TRBD1. CDR3 size: 14 residues. Germline V gives CDR1 SNHLY, CDR2 FYNNEI. The ends lost 4 bases at V and 2 bases at J; junction bases unmatched: 5. The CDR3 DNA sequence: TGTGCCAGCAGTGTGGGACAGAGAGCCTACGAGCAGTACTTC. It translates to CASSVGQRAYEQYF.

The chain combines TRBV18 with TRBJ1-2; tentatively, D is TRBD1 (5 bases). The CDR3 consists of 13 residues. Between the trimmed V and J ends, which lost 5 bases and 9 bases, there was a span of 16 bases. Germline CDR1 is KGHSH and CDR2 is LQKENI. CDR3 coding DNA: TGTGCCAGCTCATCTATTAGCGGGGGTAGCTACACCTTC. Amino acids: CASSSISGGSYTF.

This chain links TRBV24-1 with TRBJ2-5; 7 bases are shared with TRBD2. V trimming: 1 base; J trimming: 3 bases; junction bases outside the gene matches: 1. The CDR3 consists of 14 residues. Germline CDR1 is KGHDR and CDR2 is SFDVKD. This CDR3 is CATSDLGREETQYF. The CDR3 DNA sequence: TGTGCCACCAGTGATTTAGGGAGGGAAGAGACCCAGTACTTC.

This clonotype was detected ten times or more. The genes are TRBV4-2 and TRBJ1-1, with 9 bases fitting TRBD1. The CDR3 runs to 18 residues. V was clipped by 0 bases and J by 6 bases; unmatched bases: 14. Germline V gives CDR1 LGHNA, CDR2 YNFKEQ. This CDR3 reads CASSQDSVAGRQGAEAFF. In DNA form, the CDR3 reads TGTGCCAGCAGCCAAGACTCTGTGGCGGGTAGACAGGGGGCTGAAGCTTTCTTT.

This chain connects TRBV25-1 to TRBJ1-2; 7 bases map to TRBD1. V gave up 5 bases and J gave up 8 bases; unmatched junction bases: 11. Looked up from germline, CDR1 is MGHDK and CDR2 is SYGVNS. The CDR3 is 14 amino acids. The CDR3 nucleotides read TGTGCCAGCAGTAGAACGACAGGGCTGGAAGGCTACACCTTC. Translated: CASSRTTGLEGYTF.

About this clonotype: A much bigger clone sits one base away, suggesting this may be a read error. CDR3: CASSLVGPGKNYGYTF. Here the CDR3 DNA reads TGCGCCAGCAGCTTGGTGGGACCGGGAAAAAACTATGGCTACACCTTC. The chain uses TRBV5-1 and TRBJ1-2; D might be TRBD1 (5 bases). The CDR3 is made up of 16 amino acids. Trimming removed 0 bases at V and 2 bases at J, with 14 bases between. Germline CDR1 reads SGHRS; CDR2 reads YFSETQ.